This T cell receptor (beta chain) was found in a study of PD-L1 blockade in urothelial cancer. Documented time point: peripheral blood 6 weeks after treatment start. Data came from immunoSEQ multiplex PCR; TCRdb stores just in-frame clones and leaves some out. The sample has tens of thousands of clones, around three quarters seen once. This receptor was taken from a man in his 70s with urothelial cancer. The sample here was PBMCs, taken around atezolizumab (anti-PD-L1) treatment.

The CDR3, as DNA: TGTGCCAGCAGCAATTTAGAGCGGGTAACGTCGCAGTATTTT. Translated: CASSNLERVTSQYF. This chain uses TRBV7-2 with TRBJ2-3, with a weak D call TRBD2 (6 bases). The CDR3 has 14 residues. Germline CDR1 SGHTA, CDR2 FQGNSA. The ends were cut back, 5 bases at V and 10 bases at J, with 19 bases in the middle.